The clone carrying this T cell receptor beta chain has ten or more counts. Its antigen is as yet unknown. This specimen belongs to a study of CD8+CD57+ T cells in acquired aplastic anemia. As for the study in general: The study obtained an average of around 2.9 ug of DNA from sorted CD4+ and CD8+ cells.

TCR beta VDJ and CDR3 profiles were obtained from a genomic DNA template. TCRdb reprocessed the reads with MiXCR, giving one entry per CDR3 protein. In the table there are some 180,000 distinct CDR3 sequences, roughly half of which are singletons. The CDR3 is 14 residues long. The V and J ends lost 6 bases and 9 bases respectively, with 21 bases between them. Germline V gives CDR1 DFQATT, CDR2 SNEGSKA (reference sequence). Study-wide results and caveats: Roughly 30 was the count of CD8+ CDR3 sequences that patients shared with controls. Patients and healthy controls showed no significant CD8+ Simpson's diversity difference.

This chain uses TRBV20-1 with TRBJ1-5; tentatively, D is TRBD1 (5 bases). Sequences were obtained from sorted CD4+, CD8+, or CD8+CD57+ T cells (not recorded which) from PBMCs. The clonotype originates from a human donor in good health. CDR3 protein: CSAERNRLGGPQHF. The CDR3 DNA reads as TGCAGTGCCGAGAGGAACAGACTTGGGGGGCCCCAGCATTTT.